These 30 T cell receptor beta chains were sequenced from one sample in a study of cytomegalovirus exposure and HLA in healthy donors. Primers: 60 Vbeta forward and 13 Jbeta reverse. This table comes from immunoSEQ multiplex PCR, and its TCRdb copy is limited to in-frame clones, with some not included. The sample holds approximately 190,000 clones, roughly 80% seen once. The material sequenced was PBMCs. Source of these receptors: a man aged 40-49 years in good health and CMV-seropositive.

This clone has only one observation. An end of the junction does not agree with germline; a read error may underlie this. The sample carries other DNA sequences with the same CDR3. The chain carries TRBV19 and TRBJ1-1, with 9 positions matching TRBD1. The CDR3 has 15 residues. Germline V gene sequence: CDR1 LNHDA, CDR2 SQIVND (reference sequence). CDR3 residues: CASSTPDRGSLEAFF. In DNA form, the CDR3 reads TGTGCCAGTAGTACCCCCGACAGGGGGAGCCTTGAAGCCTTCTTT.

The chain combines TRBV9 with TRBJ2-3; D not certain. The V end was cut by 0 bases, the J end by 2 bases, with 10 bases between. CDR1 and CDR2 (germline): SGDLS, YYNGEE. This CDR3 is 15 amino acids long. CDR3 sequence (DNA): TGTGCCAGCAGCGTAGCCTCGGGTCTCACAGATACGCAGTATTTT. Translation gives CASSVASGLTDTQYF.

The chain couples TRBV28 to TRBJ2-7, with 12 nucleotides matching TRBD2. Losses at the gene ends were 5 bases for V and 2 bases for J; bases not matched to a gene: 7. In germline, CDR1 is MDHEN, CDR2 SYDVKM. This CDR3 has 16 amino acids. CDR3 amino acids: CASSPPGLAGTYEQYF. In DNA, the CDR3 is TGTGCCAGCAGTCCCCCCGGACTAGCGGGGACCTACGAGCAGTACTTC.

The chain combines TRBV20-1 with TRBJ1-2, with D perhaps matching TRBD1 (5 bases). V was cut by 1 base and J by 7 bases, with 7 bases left in between. The CDR3 covers 11 residues. Germline V gene sequence: CDR1 DFQATT, CDR2 SNEGSKA (reference sequence). The CDR3 region is CSARVQGGYTF. CDR3 nucleotide sequence: TGCAGTGCTAGAGTGCAGGGTGGCTACACCTTC.

The chain joins TRBV6-6 to TRBJ2-7, with 8 bases identical to TRBD2. Trimming at V came to 6 bases and at J to 0 bases, leaving 7 bases not matched to a gene. This CDR3 has 15 amino acids. CDR1 MNHNY and CDR2 SVGAGI come from the germline V gene (reference sequence). The CDR3 loop is CASSPSGGPSYEQYF. In nucleotides, the CDR3 is TGTGCCAGCAGCCCAAGCGGGGGCCCCTCCTACGAGCAGTACTTC.

This chain joins TRBV5-1 and TRBJ2-3; the D gene is possibly TRBD1 (5 bases). V was clipped by 4 bases and J by 4 bases, with 16 bases between them. This CDR3 has 15 residues. Looked up from germline, CDR1 is SGHRS and CDR2 is YFSETQ. CDR3 in amino acids: CASSIRTYGADTQYF. The DNA for the CDR3 is TGCGCCAGCAGCATACGGACATACGGAGCAGATACGCAGTATTTT.

V gene TRBV28 combines with J gene TRBJ1-1, with a weak D call TRBD1 (6 bases). The CDR3 has 13 amino acids. Germline CDR1 and CDR2: MDHEN and SYDVKM. Trimming shortened V by 10 bases and J by 2 bases, and 14 bases separated the two germline ends. As DNA, the CDR3 is TGTGCCAACCGGCCCAGGGGCAACACTGAAGCTTTCTTT. This sequence encodes CANRPRGNTEAFF.

The V gene is TRBV15, the J gene TRBJ2-1, with 9 bases that match TRBD1. CDR1 and CDR2 (germline): LNHNV, YYDKDF (reference sequence). V was clipped by 4 bases and J by 6 bases; unmatched bases: 4. The CDR3 has 14 residues. CDR3 region: CATSTDRGLNEQFF. The CDR3, as DNA: TGTGCCACCAGCACGGACAGGGGACTCAATGAGCAGTTCTTC.

The chain is built from TRBV4-3 and TRBJ2-7; perhaps TRBD2 as D (5 bases). The CDR3 runs to 16 residues. Trimming removed 3 bases from V and 7 bases from J, with 22 bases in between. Germline V gene data show CDR1 as LGHNA and CDR2 as YSLEER. This chain's CDR3 is CASSHQAVAKAREQYF. Here the CDR3 DNA reads TGCGCCAGCAGCCATCAAGCGGTGGCAAAGGCTAGAGAGCAGTACTTC.

This clone was seen more than once but under ten times. This sequence joins TRBV4-1 and TRBJ1-3; D uncertain. Germline V lookup: CDR1 MGHRA, CDR2 YSYEKL. Trimming removed 0 bases from V and 4 bases from J, with 7 bases in between. The CDR3 contains 14 residues. The CDR3 reads CASSQDPRGNTIYF. CDR3 nucleotides: TGCGCCAGCAGCCAAGATCCCAGGGGAAACACCATATATTTT.

This clone showed up just a few times. The chain joins TRBV5-6 to TRBJ1-2; D is ambiguous. Germline V gives CDR1 SGHDT, CDR2 YYEEEE. V gave up 1 base and J gave up 8 bases, with 21 bases separating them. This CDR3 is 16 amino acids long. The CDR3 protein is CASSLSGRYSQTGYTF. DNA for the CDR3: TGTGCCAGCAGCTTGTCAGGCCGGTACAGTCAGACCGGCTACACCTTC.

This rearrangement joins TRBV28 to TRBJ2-2, with 8 bases identical to TRBD2. The V and J ends lost 3 bases and 6 bases, in that order; junction bases with no gene match: 9. Germline V CDR1 and CDR2: MDHEN, SYDVKM. The CDR3 loop spans 16 amino acids. Here the CDR3 reads CASSLLSGGPPGELFF. In DNA form, the CDR3 reads TGTGCCAGCAGTTTGCTGAGCGGGGGCCCTCCCGGGGAGCTGTTTTTT. Complete variable domain (other parts from reference TRBV28 and TRBJ2-2): DVKVTQSSRYLVKRTGEKVFLECVQDMDHENMFWYRQDPGLGLRLIYFSYDVKMKEKGDIPEGYSVSREKKERFSLILESASTNQTSMYLCASSLLSGGPPGELFFGEGSRLTVL.

This sequence joins TRBV15 and TRBJ1-5, with no clear D. Trimming shortened V by 2 bases and J by 9 bases, and 5 bases separated the two germline ends. The CDR3 loop spans 11 amino acids. Germline assignment: CDR1 LNHNV and CDR2 YYDKDF (reference sequence). This CDR3 reads CATSRTPPQHF. In DNA form, the CDR3 reads TGTGCCACCAGCAGAACACCGCCCCAGCATTTT.

The chain is built from TRBV28 and TRBJ2-7; TRBD1 matches 10 bases. This CDR3 has 18 amino acids. Trimming took 3 bases from V and 3 from J; bases not matched to a gene: 14. Germline CDR1 MDHEN, CDR2 SYDVKM. CDR3 coding DNA: TGTGCCAGCAGTTTTCGCGTCCCGGGACAGGGGCCTCTCTACGAGCAGTACTTC. It is translated as CASSFRVPGQGPLYEQYF. Complete variable domain (other parts from reference TRBV28 and TRBJ2-7): DVKVTQSSRYLVKRTGEKVFLECVQDMDHENMFWYRQDPGLGLRLIYFSYDVKMKEKGDIPEGYSVSREKKERFSLILESASTNQTSMYLCASSFRVPGQGPLYEQYFGPGTRLTVT.

V gene TRBV28 combines with J gene TRBJ1-2; a possible D gene is TRBD1 (5 bases). Germline CDR1 and CDR2: MDHEN and SYDVKM. CDR3 size: 16 residues. V lost 10 bases and J lost 6, with 27 bases in between. CDR3 amino acids: CATNKNRPPGRDGYTF. The CDR3, as DNA: TGTGCCACCAACAAAAACAGGCCGCCGGGTCGGGATGGCTACACCTTC.

This clone was seen only once. This chain connects TRBV28 to TRBJ1-3; the D gene is possibly TRBD1 (5 bases). Trimming shortened V by 6 bases and J by 1 base, and 13 bases separated the two germline ends. Germline-derived CDR1 and CDR2 are MDHEN and SYDVKM. The CDR3 runs 15 residues. CDR3 amino acids: CASSSPRGSGNTIYF. In DNA form, the CDR3 reads TGTGCCAGCAGCTCCCCCCGGGGGTCTGGAAACACCATATATTTT. Drawing the rest from reference TRBV28 and TRBJ1-3, the complete variable domain is DVKVTQSSRYLVKRTGEKVFLECVQDMDHENMFWYRQDPGLGLRLIYFSYDVKMKEKGDIPEGYSVSREKKERFSLILESASTNQTSMYLCASSSPRGSGNTIYFGEGSWLTVV.

The chain is built from TRBV4-3 and TRBJ1-2; TRBD1 agrees at 9 bases. CDR1 is LGHNA and CDR2 is YSLEER in the germline V gene. This CDR3 comprises 14 residues. The trim removed 3 bases at V and 5 bases at J, leaving 4 bases unmatched. For the CDR3, the DNA is TGCGCCAGCAGCCAGAGGGACAGGGATTATGGCTACACCTTC. It yields the protein CASSQRDRDYGYTF.

The chain combines TRBV6-6 with TRBJ1-1, with 9 bases aligning to TRBD1. The length of the CDR3 is 15 residues. V shed 0 bases, J shed 10 bases, and the junction held 9 bases outside the gene matches. Germline V gives CDR1 MNHNY, CDR2 SVGAGI (reference sequence). This CDR3 reads CASSYSTGGGHRAFF. Written as DNA, the CDR3 is TGTGCCAGCAGTTACTCGACAGGGGGAGGTCATAGAGCTTTCTTT.

In this sample, this clone turned up once. The genes are TRBV9 and TRBJ2-5, with 7 bases aligning to TRBD2. The CDR3 is 17 amino acids. Germline V gene data show CDR1 as SGDLS and CDR2 as YYNGEE. V shed 0 bases, J shed 2 bases, and the junction held 10 bases outside the gene matches. CDR3 bases: TGTGCCAGCAGCGTAGGGCCTAGCGGAGGACTTCAAGAGACCCAGTACTTC. It translates to CASSVGPSGGLQETQYF.

The DNA of the CDR3 is TGTGCCAGCAGCACAAGCGGGACATCACGGTCTGGAAACACCATATATTTT. This sequence encodes CASSTSGTSRSGNTIYF. The gene calls are TRBV9 and TRBJ1-3; TRBD1 might be the D (6 bases). Germline V gives CDR1 SGDLS, CDR2 YYNGEE. The germline V and J ends were trimmed by 4 bases and 1 base, with 18 bases remaining between them. The CDR3 totals 17 residues.

This rearrangement joins TRBV28 to TRBJ2-2, with TRBD2 as a possible D gene (6 bases). This CDR3 is 15 amino acids long. Germline CDR1 MDHEN, CDR2 SYDVKM. V was trimmed by 7 bases and J by 0 bases, leaving 12 bases between them. The CDR3 loop reads CASTLGGPNTGELFF. CDR3 DNA: TGTGCCAGCACCTTGGGGGGTCCGAACACCGGGGAGCTGTTTTTT.

The CDR3 region is CASSHGGALDDTQYF. The CDR3 DNA reads as TGCGCCAGCAGCCATGGGGGGGCTCTTGATGATACGCAGTATTTT. The chain carries TRBV4-3 and TRBJ2-3; maybe TRBD2 (7 bases). The germline V and J ends were trimmed by 3 bases and 6 bases, with 16 bases remaining between them. The CDR3 is 15 amino acids. The germline V gene encodes CDR1 LGHNA and CDR2 YSLEER.

The rearrangement uses TRBV30 and TRBJ1-4, with TRBD1 as a possible D gene (5 bases). This CDR3 has 16 amino acids. From germline, CDR1 is GTSNPN and CDR2 SVGIG (reference sequence). Between the trimmed V and J ends, which lost 7 bases and 0 bases, there was a span of 18 bases. In DNA, the CDR3 is TGTGCCTCGGCCATGTCGGGGGTTGCAACTAATGAAAAACTGTTTTTT. Its translation is CASAMSGVATNEKLFF.

Turning to this clone: A junction end diverges from the germline sequence, so it may reflect a read error. This chain joins TRBV9 and TRBJ1-1; D not certain. The CDR3 totals 14 residues. Germline loops: CDR1 SGDLS, CDR2 YYNGEE. CDR3 amino acids: CTSSVGGLDTEAFF. In DNA form, the CDR3 reads TGTACCAGCAGCGTAGGAGGGCTTGACACTGAAGCTTTCTTT.

V is TRBV5-1 and J is TRBJ2-3, with D uncertain. This CDR3 is 14 amino acids long. Germline CDR1 and CDR2: SGHRS and YFSETQ. Between the trimmed V and J ends, which lost 0 bases and 8 bases, there was a span of 13 bases. The CDR3 loop is CASSLEYGFGTQYF. In DNA form, the CDR3 reads TGCGCCAGCAGCTTGGAGTACGGTTTCGGTACGCAGTATTTT. Full variable domain (rest looked up from reference TRBV5-1 and TRBJ2-3): KAGVTQTPRYLIKTRGQQVTLSCSPISGHRSVSWYQQTPGQGLQFLFEYFSETQRNKGNFPGRFSGRQFSNSRSEMNVSTLELGDSALYLCASSLEYGFGTQYFGPGTRLTVL.

The chain joins TRBV11-2 to TRBJ2-3, with D unclear. V was clipped by 4 bases and J by 3 bases, with 11 bases between them. Germline loops: CDR1 SGHAT, CDR2 FQNNGV. The CDR3 is 14 amino acids. CDR3 residues: CASSSALRTDTQYF. The CDR3 region has the DNA TGTGCCAGCAGCTCCGCTCTTCGGACAGATACGCAGTATTTT. Full variable domain (rest looked up from reference TRBV11-2 and TRBJ2-3): EAGVAQSPRYKIIEKRQSVAFWCNPISGHATLYWYQQILGQGPKLLIQFQNNGVVDDSQLPKDRFSAERLKGVDSTLKIQPAKLEDSAVYLCASSSALRTDTQYFGPGTRLTVL.

This chain links TRBV18 with TRBJ2-5; possible D gene TRBD2, 5 bases. CDR3 length: 14 residues. Germline CDR1 and CDR2: KGHSH and LQKENI. V dropped 5 bases and J dropped 0 bases, with 10 bases sitting between them. CDR3 region: CASSGLQYQETQYF. Written as DNA, the CDR3 is TGTGCCAGCTCAGGACTGCAGTACCAAGAGACCCAGTACTTC.

The V call is TRBV6-5, the J call TRBJ2-7, with D perhaps matching TRBD1 (5 bases). The CDR3 spans 15 residues. Germline CDR1 and CDR2: MNHEY and SVGAGI. Trimming shortened V by 6 bases and J by 6 bases, and 21 bases separated the two germline ends. As DNA, the CDR3 is TGTGCCAGCAGGACCCCCGTGGCAGGGATCAGCGAGCAGTACTTC. This gives the protein CASRTPVAGISEQYF.

J is TRBJ2-7 and V is TRBV4-1; 9 nucleotides align to TRBD1. Germline CDR1 and CDR2: MGHRA and YSYEKL. CDR3 length equals 15 residues. V lost 2 bases and J lost 3; bases outside the gene matches: 5. For the CDR3, the DNA is TGCGCCAGCAGCCAATCCGGGACAGGGAACTACGAGCAGTACTTC. This translates into CASSQSGTGNYEQYF.

This chain connects TRBV6-5 to TRBJ2-1; TRBD2 agrees at 9 bases. V lost 2 bases and J lost 3; bases outside the gene matches: 5. The CDR3 consists of 16 residues. From germline, CDR1 is MNHEY and CDR2 SVGAGI. The CDR3 loop reads CASSYARGGFYNEQFF. The CDR3, as DNA: TGTGCCAGCAGTTACGCGCGGGGGGGCTTCTACAATGAGCAGTTCTTC.